The present entry profiles one T cell receptor (beta chain) with its context. The data were obtained in a study of blood T cell repertoires in COVID-19. Study as a whole: The samples span acute and convalescent COVID-19 from the United States, Italy and Spain. T cells, B-cell-depleted T cells, or PBMCs supplied cDNA or gDNA.

CDR3 size: 15 residues. Trimming shortened V by 1 base and J by 7 bases, and 11 bases separated the two germline ends. From germline, CDR1 is LNHNV and CDR2 YYDKDF (reference sequence). Categorization into cohorts depended on clinical history that participants reported. In the authors' workflow: Estimation of nucleated cell counts relied on the amplification of reference gene primers. The table came from immunoSEQ multiplex PCR; TCRdb's copy has only in-frame clones and leaves some out. V and J calls and clone size follow that table, whereas D and trimming were derived from the DNA. Of over 200,000 clones detected, roughly 90% appear once; the ten largest clones hold 3% to 3.5%.

This clonotype was obtained from a woman aged 45 to 65 in a cohort exposed to, infected with or recovered from COVID-19 (not recorded which). Sample: PBMCs or T cells enriched from blood (not recorded which). The chain combines TRBV15 with TRBJ1-6; D possibly corresponds to TRBD1 (5 bases). The CDR3 coding sequence is TGTGCCACCAGCAGAGTCGCAGGGTGGAATTCACCCCTCCACTTT. It yields the protein CATSRVAGWNSPLHF.